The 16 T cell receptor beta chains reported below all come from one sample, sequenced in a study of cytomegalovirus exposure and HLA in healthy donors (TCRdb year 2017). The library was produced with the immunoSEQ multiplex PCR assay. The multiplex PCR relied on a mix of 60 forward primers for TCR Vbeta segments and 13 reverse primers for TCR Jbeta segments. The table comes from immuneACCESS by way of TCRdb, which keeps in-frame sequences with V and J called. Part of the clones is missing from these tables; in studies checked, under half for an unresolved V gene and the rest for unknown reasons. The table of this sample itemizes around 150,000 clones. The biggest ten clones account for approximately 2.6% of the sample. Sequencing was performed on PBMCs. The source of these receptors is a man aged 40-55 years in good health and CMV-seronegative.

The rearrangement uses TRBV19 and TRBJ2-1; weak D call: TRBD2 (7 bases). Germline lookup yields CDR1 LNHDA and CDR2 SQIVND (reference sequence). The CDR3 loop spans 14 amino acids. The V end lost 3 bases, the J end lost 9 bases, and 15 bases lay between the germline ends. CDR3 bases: TGTGCCAGTAGTATGGAGGGGGGGGCCGGTGAGCAGTTCTTC. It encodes CASSMEGGAGEQFF.

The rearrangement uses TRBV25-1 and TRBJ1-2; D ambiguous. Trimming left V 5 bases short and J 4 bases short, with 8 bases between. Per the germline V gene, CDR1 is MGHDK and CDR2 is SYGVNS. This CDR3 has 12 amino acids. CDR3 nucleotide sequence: TGTGCCAGCAGTCCGGGAACCTATGGCTACACCTTC. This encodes CASSPGTYGYTF.

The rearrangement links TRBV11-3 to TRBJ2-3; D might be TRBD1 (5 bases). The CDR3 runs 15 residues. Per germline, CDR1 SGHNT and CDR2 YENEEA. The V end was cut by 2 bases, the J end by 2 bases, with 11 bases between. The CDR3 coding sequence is TGTGCCAGCAGCTTAAGTGGGGCTGCCACAGATACGCAGTATTTT. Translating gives CASSLSGAATDTQYF. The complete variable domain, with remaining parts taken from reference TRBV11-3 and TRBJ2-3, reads EAGVVQSPRYKIIEKKQPVAFWCNPISGHNTLYWYLQNLGQGPELLIRYENEEAVDDSQLPKDRFSAERLKGVDSTLKIQPAELGDSAVYLCASSLSGAATDTQYFGPGTRLTVL.

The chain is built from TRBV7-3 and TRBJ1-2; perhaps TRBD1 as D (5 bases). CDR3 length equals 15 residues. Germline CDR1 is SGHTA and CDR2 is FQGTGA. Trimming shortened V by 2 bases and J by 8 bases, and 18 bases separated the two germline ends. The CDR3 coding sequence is TGTGCCAGCAGCTTAGTCTCGGGCAGGGCGGAGGGCTACACCTTC. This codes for CASSLVSGRAEGYTF.

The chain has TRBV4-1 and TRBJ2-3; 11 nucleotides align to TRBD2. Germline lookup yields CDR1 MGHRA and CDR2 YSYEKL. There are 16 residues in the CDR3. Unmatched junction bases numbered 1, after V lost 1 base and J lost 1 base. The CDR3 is CASSQGLAGRTDTQYF. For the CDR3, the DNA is TGCGCCAGCAGCCAAGGACTAGCGGGACGCACAGATACGCAGTATTTT.

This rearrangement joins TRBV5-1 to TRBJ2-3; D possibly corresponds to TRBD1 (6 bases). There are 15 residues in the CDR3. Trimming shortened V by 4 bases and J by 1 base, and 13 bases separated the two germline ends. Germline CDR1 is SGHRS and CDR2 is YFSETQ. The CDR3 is CASSLRGSGTDTQYF. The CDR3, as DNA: TGCGCCAGCAGCCTCAGGGGTTCCGGCACAGATACGCAGTATTTT.

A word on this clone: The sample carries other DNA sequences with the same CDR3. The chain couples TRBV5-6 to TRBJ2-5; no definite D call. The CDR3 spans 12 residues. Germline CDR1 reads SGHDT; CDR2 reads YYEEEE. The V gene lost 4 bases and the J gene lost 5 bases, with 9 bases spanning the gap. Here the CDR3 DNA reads TGTGCCAGCAGCCCCTCCAGGGAGACCCAGTACTTC. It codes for CASSPSRETQYF.

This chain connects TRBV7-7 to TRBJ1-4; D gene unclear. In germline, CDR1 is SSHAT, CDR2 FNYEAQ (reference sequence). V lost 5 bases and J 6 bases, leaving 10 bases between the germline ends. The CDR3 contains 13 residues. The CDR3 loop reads CASSLAVDEKLFF. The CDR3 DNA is TGTGCCAGCAGCCTGGCGGTGGATGAAAAACTGTTTTTT.

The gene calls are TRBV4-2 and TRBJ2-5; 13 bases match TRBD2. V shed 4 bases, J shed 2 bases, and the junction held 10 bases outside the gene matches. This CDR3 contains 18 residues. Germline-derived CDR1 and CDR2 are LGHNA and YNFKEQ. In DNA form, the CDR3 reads TGTGCCAGCAGCCCTGGACTAGCGGGGGTTCCCCTACAAGAGACCCAGTACTTC. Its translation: CASSPGLAGVPLQETQYF.

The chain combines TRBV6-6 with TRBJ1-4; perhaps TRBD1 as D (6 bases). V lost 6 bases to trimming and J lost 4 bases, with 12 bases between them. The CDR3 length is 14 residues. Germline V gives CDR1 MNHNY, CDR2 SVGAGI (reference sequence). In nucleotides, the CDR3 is TGTGCCAGCAGCCGACAGGACCGTAATGAAAAACTGTTTTTT. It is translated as CASSRQDRNEKLFF.

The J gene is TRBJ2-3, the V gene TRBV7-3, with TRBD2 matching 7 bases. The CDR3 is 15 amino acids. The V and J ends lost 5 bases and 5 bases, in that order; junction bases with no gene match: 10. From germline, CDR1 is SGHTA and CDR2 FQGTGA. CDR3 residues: CASSTSGVEGDTQYF. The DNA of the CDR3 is TGTGCCAGCAGCACAAGCGGGGTGGAGGGAGATACGCAGTATTTT.

CDR3 region: CASSFSGDNTGELFF. The CDR3 DNA follows: TGTGCCAGCAGCTTTAGCGGTGATAACACCGGGGAGCTGTTTTTT. The J gene is TRBJ2-2, the V gene TRBV7-3, with a tentative D call TRBD2 (6 bases). The CDR3 sequence is 15 residues long. Per the germline V gene, CDR1 is SGHTA and CDR2 is FQGTGA. Trimming left V 3 bases short and J 2 bases short, with 10 bases between.

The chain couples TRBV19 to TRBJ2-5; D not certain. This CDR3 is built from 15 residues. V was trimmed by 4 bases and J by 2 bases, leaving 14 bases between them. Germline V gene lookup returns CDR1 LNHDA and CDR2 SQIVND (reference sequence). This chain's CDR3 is CASSTRLTSQETQYF. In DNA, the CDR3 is TGTGCCAGTAGTACCAGACTGACTTCACAAGAGACCCAGTACTTC.

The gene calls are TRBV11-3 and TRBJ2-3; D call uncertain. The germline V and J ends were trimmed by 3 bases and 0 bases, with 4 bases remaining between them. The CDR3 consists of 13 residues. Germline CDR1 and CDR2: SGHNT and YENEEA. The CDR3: CASSFGSTDTQYF. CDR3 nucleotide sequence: TGTGCCAGCAGCTTCGGGAGCACAGATACGCAGTATTTT.

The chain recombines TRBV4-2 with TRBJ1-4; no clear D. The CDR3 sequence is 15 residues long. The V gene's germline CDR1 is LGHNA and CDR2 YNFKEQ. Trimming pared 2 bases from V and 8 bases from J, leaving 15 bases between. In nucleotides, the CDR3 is TGTGCCAGCAGCCAAATTTCTGGAGAAGACGAAAAACTGTTTTTT. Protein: CASSQISGEDEKLFF.

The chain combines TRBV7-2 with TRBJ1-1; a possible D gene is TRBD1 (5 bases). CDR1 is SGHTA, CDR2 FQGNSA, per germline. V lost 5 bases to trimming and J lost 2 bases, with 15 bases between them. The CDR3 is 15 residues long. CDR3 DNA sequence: TGTGCCAGCAGCCAGGGCCGTAGGGGCAACACTGAAGCTTTCTTT. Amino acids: CASSQGRRGNTEAFF.